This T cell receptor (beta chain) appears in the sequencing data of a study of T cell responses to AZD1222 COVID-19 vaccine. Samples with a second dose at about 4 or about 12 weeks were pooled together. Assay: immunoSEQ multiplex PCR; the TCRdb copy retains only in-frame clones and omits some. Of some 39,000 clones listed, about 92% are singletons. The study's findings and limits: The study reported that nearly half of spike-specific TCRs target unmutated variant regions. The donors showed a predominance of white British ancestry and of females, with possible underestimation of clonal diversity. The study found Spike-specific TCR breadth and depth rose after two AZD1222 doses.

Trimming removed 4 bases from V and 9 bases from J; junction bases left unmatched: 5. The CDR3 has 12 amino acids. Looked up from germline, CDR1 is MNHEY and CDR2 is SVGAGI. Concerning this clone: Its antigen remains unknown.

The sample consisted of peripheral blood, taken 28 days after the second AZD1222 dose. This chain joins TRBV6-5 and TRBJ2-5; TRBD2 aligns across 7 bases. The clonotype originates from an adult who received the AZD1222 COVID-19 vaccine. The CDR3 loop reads CASSSPGGPQYF. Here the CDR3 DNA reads TGTGCCAGCAGTTCACCGGGGGGACCCCAGTACTTC.